Following are 16 T cell receptor beta chains from one sample sequenced in a study of PD-1 blockade in classical Hodgkin lymphoma. TCRdb keeps only in-frame clones here, not all; method: immunoSEQ multiplex PCR. Among about 13,000 clones listed, 91% were seen once. Relapse was seen in all patients after autologous stem cell transplantation, and brentuximab vedotin exposure was variable. The source material was peripheral blood mononuclear cells (PBMCs), sampled at baseline. The receptors stem from a human donor with classical Hodgkin lymphoma.

This rearrangement joins TRBV28 to TRBJ2-2; D assignment may be TRBD1 or TRBD2 (5 bases each). V lost 3 bases and J lost 5, with 16 bases in between. The CDR3 totals 16 residues. The germline CDR1 and CDR2 sequences are MDHEN and SYDVKM. CDR3 DNA: TGTGCCAGCAGTTTGAGGCCTGGGGGTTGGACCGGGGAGCTGTTTTTT. Translating gives CASSLRPGGWTGELFF.

The chain uses TRBV27 and TRBJ1-1; D unresolved. CDR1 and CDR2 from the germline V gene are MNHEY and SMNVEV (reference sequence). Between the trimmed V and J ends, which lost 8 bases and 4 bases, there was a span of 8 bases. This CDR3 contains 11 residues. CDR3 in amino acids: CASGWGTEAFF. CDR3 bases: TGTGCCAGCGGTTGGGGCACTGAAGCTTTCTTT.

The chain links TRBV5-1 to TRBJ2-5, with TRBD1 matching over 10 bases. J gave up 5 bases and V 8 bases, and 9 bases lay outside the gene matches. Germline V gene data show CDR1 as SGHRS and CDR2 as YFSETQ. The CDR3 has 14 amino acids. CDR3 sequence (DNA): TGCGCCAGTCGTCGACAGGGGGCACTGGAGACCCAGTACTTC. Translating gives CASRRQGALETQYF.

The CDR3: CANNLPSATRDIQYF. DNA of the CDR3: TGTGCCAACAACCTACCAAGCGCGACCCGGGACATTCAGTACTTC. The chain couples TRBV21-1 to TRBJ2-4; the table's D gene call, TRBD2, was not cross checked with the DNA. TRBV21-1 is a documented pseudogene. The CDR3 consists of 15 residues.

This sequence joins TRBV10-3 and TRBJ2-3; D is ambiguous. The CDR3 length is 15 residues. Trimming took 8 bases from V and 2 from J, leaving 17 bases between them. Germline V gene lookup returns CDR1 ENHRY and CDR2 SYGVKD. CDR3 DNA: TGTGCCATCGCCGCCCGGGCTCAAGACACAGATACGCAGTATTTT. Protein sequence: CAIAARAQDTDTQYF.

V usage is TRBV10-3 and J usage is TRBJ1-1; TRBD1 is a possible D gene (6 bases). The CDR3 sequence is 15 residues long. V was trimmed by 10 bases and J by 0 bases, leaving 18 bases between them. Germline lookup yields CDR1 ENHRY and CDR2 SYGVKD. The CDR3 protein is CATSGARQLNTEAFF. In nucleotides, the CDR3 is TGTGCCACCTCGGGGGCTAGACAGCTGAACACTGAAGCTTTCTTT.

The rearrangement uses TRBV5-1 and TRBJ1-1; no clear D gene. The ends were cut back, 4 bases at V and 1 base at J, with 8 bases in the middle. Germline V gene data show CDR1 as SGHRS and CDR2 as YFSETQ. CDR3 length: 13 residues. The CDR3 protein is CASSNTPNTEAFF. CDR3 nucleotides: TGCGCCAGCAGCAACACTCCGAACACTGAAGCTTTCTTT.

J is TRBJ2-1 and V is TRBV27, with 11 positions matching TRBD2. Losses at the gene ends were 6 bases for V and 6 bases for J; bases not matched to a gene: 10. This CDR3 spans 16 amino acids. Germline loops: CDR1 MNHEY, CDR2 SMNVEV (reference sequence). The CDR3 nucleotides are TGTGCCAGCAGCCCACTAGCGGGGGTCAGAGGCAATGAGCAGTTCTTC. It translates to CASSPLAGVRGNEQFF.

The chain employs TRBV5-1 and TRBJ2-3; no clear D gene. The CDR3 loop spans 14 amino acids. Per germline, CDR1 SGHRS and CDR2 YFSETQ. V lost 3 bases and J 4 bases, leaving 12 bases between the germline ends. The CDR3 reads CASSSLPGSDTQYF. For the CDR3, the DNA is TGCGCCAGCAGCTCCCTTCCCGGGTCAGATACGCAGTATTTT.

This chain uses TRBV5-1 with TRBJ2-1; D possibly corresponds to TRBD1 (6 bases). There are 13 residues in the CDR3. The V and J ends lost 4 bases and 6 bases respectively, with 11 bases between them. CDR1 is SGHRS, CDR2 YFSETQ, per germline. The CDR3 coding sequence is TGCGCCAGCAGCGAACAACAGGGCAATGAGCAGTTCTTC. Its translation: CASSEQQGNEQFF.

This sequence joins TRBV6-1 and TRBJ1-5; perhaps TRBD1 as D (6 bases). The CDR3 extends over 12 amino acids. Deletions cut 1 base from V and 15 bases from J, with 13 bases between. CDR1 is MNHNS and CDR2 is SASEGT in the germline V gene. The CDR3 DNA follows: TGTGCCAGCAGTGAAGTACCAGGGGCAAGGCATTTT. The encoded protein is CASSEVPGARHF.

The V call is TRBV25-1, the J call TRBJ2-6; D uncertain. The CDR3 covers 14 residues. The ends were cut back, 3 bases at V and 0 bases at J, with 3 bases in the middle. The germline V gene encodes CDR1 MGHDK and CDR2 SYGVNS. CDR3 coding DNA: TGTGCCAGCAGTGATAGCTCTGGGGCCAACGTCCTGACTTTC. This translates into CASSDSSGANVLTF.

The V call is TRBV5-5, the J call TRBJ2-1; tentatively, D is TRBD2 (6 bases). The CDR3 has 12 residues. The germline V gene encodes CDR1 SGHKS and CDR2 YYEKEE (reference sequence). Trimming took off 4 bases at V and 13 bases at J, with 15 bases between the two ends. CDR3 sequence reads: CASSAGLLIQFF. CDR3 DNA: TGTGCCAGCAGCGCGGGACTCCTTATTCAGTTCTTC.

This chain links TRBV6-5 with TRBJ1-2, with D perhaps matching TRBD1 (5 bases). Trimming left V 2 bases short and J 0 bases short, with 7 bases between. This CDR3 has 14 amino acids. CDR1 is MNHEY and CDR2 is SVGAGI in the germline V gene. The CDR3 DNA reads TGTGCCAGCAGTTACGGGGGGGCTAACTATGGCTACACCTTC. Its protein product is CASSYGGANYGYTF.

The genes are TRBV9 and TRBJ2-2; D unresolved. The CDR3 extends over 13 amino acids. Germline values: CDR1 SGDLS, CDR2 YYNGEE. V was trimmed by 0 bases and J by 7 bases, leaving 7 bases between them. The CDR3 nucleotides read TGTGCCAGCAGCGTAGAATTGGTCGGGGAGCTGTTTTTT. It codes for CASSVELVGELFF.

This chain uses TRBV30 with TRBJ2-1, with D possibly matching TRBD2 (7 bases). Deletions cut 1 base from V and 15 bases from J, with 16 bases between. This CDR3 spans 12 amino acids. In germline, CDR1 is GTSNPN, CDR2 SVGIG (reference sequence). The CDR3 is CAWSAGGLYLFF. CDR3 nucleotides: TGTGCCTGGAGTGCGGGGGGCCTGTACTTGTTCTTC.